This entry lists 23 T cell receptor beta chains sequenced from one sample in a study of OX40 agonist ivuxolimab in advanced cancers. Some clones are missing from TCRdb's copy, which holds only in-frame ones; the method was immunoSEQ multiplex PCR. The sample includes roughly 66,000 clones, around 86% of them seen just once. Specimen: CD4+ or CD8+ T cells sorted from blood, collected in a trial of the OX40 agonist ivuxolimab. These receptor sequences come from an adult with an advanced solid tumor such as melanoma, head and neck, liver or kidney cancer.

This clone has only a few counts. J is TRBJ2-5 and V is TRBV28; D is undetermined. Germline V gene sequence: CDR1 MDHEN, CDR2 SYDVKM. The germline V and J ends were trimmed by 8 bases and 2 bases, with 18 bases remaining between them. The CDR3 covers 15 residues. The CDR3 nucleotides are TGTGCCAGCGTCTCCGGCACATCAAGACAAGAGACCCAGTACTTC. As protein: CASVSGTSRQETQYF.

The chain joins TRBV10-1 to TRBJ2-7; D is unresolved. The CDR3 has 13 residues. The V end was cut by 3 bases, the J end by 3 bases, with 9 bases between. Germline V CDR1 and CDR2: WNHNN, SYGVQD (reference sequence). The CDR3 here is CASSDGKGYEQYF. DNA for the CDR3: TGCGCCAGCAGTGATGGTAAAGGCTACGAGCAGTACTTC.

The V call is TRBV29-1, the J call TRBJ2-3; D is unclear. Germline V gene sequence: CDR1 SQVTM, CDR2 ANQGSEA. This CDR3 has 13 residues. Trimming stripped 3 bases from V and 0 bases from J, with 7 bases between. The CDR3 is CSVDSTSTDTQYF. DNA of the CDR3: TGCAGCGTTGATTCTACTAGCACAGATACGCAGTATTTT.

The chain recombines TRBV12-5 with TRBJ1-1, with D possibly TRBD1 on 6 matching bases. The V gene lost 6 bases and the J gene lost 8 bases, with 13 bases spanning the gap. The germline gives CDR1 LGHNT, CDR2 FRNRAP. CDR3 length equals 12 residues. The CDR3 bases are TGTGCTAGTGGCCAGGGAGGGGGAGAAGCTTTCTTT. It is translated as CASGQGGGEAFF.

This chain connects TRBV6-1 to TRBJ2-2, with TRBD2 identical over 7 bases. V lost 8 bases and J lost 8; bases outside the gene matches: 2. Germline CDR1 MNHNS, CDR2 SASEGT. This CDR3 is built from 11 residues. CDR3 in amino acids: CASEGLGELFF. Here the CDR3 DNA reads TGTGCCAGCGAGGGACTAGGGGAGCTGTTTTTT.

This clone was found a few times. The chain combines TRBV28 with TRBJ1-5; 11 nucleotides align to TRBD1. The CDR3 has 17 residues. Germline V gene lookup returns CDR1 MDHEN and CDR2 SYDVKM. Trimming removed 4 bases from V and 7 bases from J; junction bases left unmatched: 12. The CDR3 coding sequence is TGTGCCAGCAGTTCGGATAAAATAGGACAGGGGGCCCAGCCCCAGCATTTT. Protein product: CASSSDKIGQGAQPQHF. Full variable domain (remainder filled in from reference TRBV28 and TRBJ1-5): DVKVTQSSRYLVKRTGEKVFLECVQDMDHENMFWYRQDPGLGLRLIYFSYDVKMKEKGDIPEGYSVSREKKERFSLILESASTNQTSMYLCASSSDKIGQGAQPQHFGDGTRLSIL.

This clone was detected only once. CDR3 sequence: CASSLREAHEQYF. CDR3 DNA: TGTGCCAGCAGCTTGAGAGAGGCCCACGAGCAGTACTTC. V is TRBV11-2 and J is TRBJ2-5; D uncertain. The closer fit of TRBJ2-7 to the DNA end suggests the J call may be wrong. Looked up from germline, CDR1 is SGHAT and CDR2 is FQNNGV. The CDR3 contains 13 residues.

The chain employs TRBV6-5 and TRBJ2-2; D may be TRBD1 (5 bases). The CDR3 runs 14 residues. V was cut by 3 bases and J by 8 bases, with 13 bases left in between. In germline, CDR1 is MNHEY, CDR2 SVGAGI. CDR3 nucleotides: TGTGCCAGCAGTTATTCAAGGGGTACGGGGGAGCTGTTTTTT. Translated: CASSYSRGTGELFF.

This clone occurred a few times. The V gene is TRBV7-9, the J gene TRBJ2-7; D might be TRBD2 (6 bases). Germline V gene sequence: CDR1 SEHNR, CDR2 FQNEAQ (reference sequence). This CDR3 comprises 13 residues. Trimming removed 2 bases at V and 7 bases at J, with 12 bases between. CDR3 residues: CASSLLPAGEQYF. As DNA, the CDR3 is TGTGCCAGCAGCTTATTGCCCGCGGGGGAGCAGTACTTC. Filled out from reference TRBV7-9 and TRBJ2-7, the complete variable domain reads DTGVSQNPRHKITKRGQNVTFRCDPISEHNRLYWYRQTLGQGPEFLTYFQNEAQLEKSRLLSDRFSAERPKGSFSTLEIQRTEQGDSAMYLCASSLLPAGEQYFGPGTRLTVT.

This chain joins TRBV9 and TRBJ2-7; 8 bases are shared with TRBD1. Germline-derived CDR1 and CDR2 are SGDLS and YYNGEE. The CDR3 length is 15 residues. V was clipped by 3 bases and J by 6 bases; unmatched bases: 11. The CDR3 coding sequence is TGTGCCAGCAGCGACGTGGGGACAGGAACGCGCGAGCAGTACTTC. Protein product: CASSDVGTGTREQYF.

The chain carries TRBV18 and TRBJ2-3, with TRBD2 identical over 7 bases. CDR3 length equals 19 residues. Germline assignment: CDR1 KGHSH and CDR2 LQKENI. V trimming: 3 bases; J trimming: 0 bases; junction bases outside the gene matches: 15. The CDR3 coding sequence is TGTGCCAGCTCACCCCAAATTCGTAGCGGGCAAACTAGCACAGATACGCAGTATTTT. It codes for CASSPQIRSGQTSTDTQYF.

The chain carries TRBV6-5 and TRBJ1-2; the D is unclear. The CDR3 totals 15 residues. Germline loops: CDR1 MNHEY, CDR2 SVGAGI. V gave up 0 bases and J gave up 7 bases, with 15 bases separating them. The CDR3 loop reads CASSYSNFGRAGYTF. In DNA, the CDR3 is TGTGCCAGCAGTTACTCCAACTTCGGGAGGGCTGGCTACACCTTC.

The CDR3 protein is CASSARQGSTEAFF. The CDR3 region has the DNA TGTGCCAGCAGCGCCCGACAGGGGAGCACTGAAGCTTTCTTT. V usage is TRBV7-9 and J usage is TRBJ1-1; the match to TRBD1 covers 8 bases. The V gene end was trimmed by 5 bases and the J gene end by 4 bases; junction bases not matched to a gene: 6. Germline CDR1 and CDR2: SEHNR and FQNEAQ (reference sequence). The CDR3 length is 14 residues.

V and J are TRBV4-2 and TRBJ1-1; 9 positions agree with TRBD1. J gave up 1 base and V 0 bases, and 6 bases lay outside the gene matches. Germline loops: CDR1 LGHNA, CDR2 YNFKEQ. This CDR3 is built from 17 residues. CDR3 in amino acids: CASSQEGGQGPNTEAFF. The CDR3, as DNA: TGTGCCAGCAGCCAAGAGGGGGGACAGGGACCGAACACTGAAGCTTTCTTT.

This clone was detected only a few times. The chain recombines TRBV7-2 with TRBJ2-1, with D perhaps TRBD2 (5 bases). Germline assignment: CDR1 SGHTA and CDR2 FQGNSA. There are 12 residues in the CDR3. Trimming took off 7 bases at V and 7 bases at J, with 11 bases between the two ends. For the CDR3, the DNA is TGTGCCAGCACGGGTAGGAGGAATGAGCAGTTCTTC. Translated, it gives CASTGRRNEQFF.

The J gene is TRBJ2-1, the V gene TRBV4-1; unclear D gene. Germline V gives CDR1 MGHRA, CDR2 YSYEKL. This CDR3 comprises 17 residues. The germline V and J ends were trimmed by 0 bases and 5 bases, with 17 bases remaining between them. The CDR3, as DNA: TGCGCCAGCAGCCAAGATTACCCTGATGCGCTAAACAATGAGCAGTTCTTC. This codes for CASSQDYPDALNNEQFF.

The V and J genes are TRBV7-2 and TRBJ2-3, with 11 positions matching TRBD2. Germline values: CDR1 SGHTA, CDR2 FQGNSA. CDR3 length: 16 residues. V was pared by 5 bases and J by 1 base, with 5 bases of the junction left unmatched. CDR3 residues: CASSKLAGARTDTQYF. The CDR3 DNA sequence: TGTGCCAGCAGCAAACTAGCGGGAGCACGCACAGATACGCAGTATTTT.

This clone appeared once. The rearrangement links TRBV29-1 to TRBJ1-3, with D possibly being TRBD1 (5 bases). V lost 5 bases to trimming and J lost 0 bases, with 17 bases between them. The V gene's germline CDR1 is SQVTM and CDR2 ANQGSEA. The length of the CDR3 is 16 residues. The CDR3 DNA follows: TGCAGCGTTCAAACCCTGACAGAATACTCTGGAAACACCATATATTTT. Its translation is CSVQTLTEYSGNTIYF.

CDR3 sequence reads: CATTLGVGYNEQFF. The CDR3 nucleotides are TGTGCCACCACCCTCGGGGTGGGTTACAATGAGCAGTTCTTC. The chain has TRBV18 and TRBJ2-1; D possibly corresponds to TRBD2 (5 bases). From germline, CDR1 is KGHSH and CDR2 LQKENI. The CDR3 totals 14 residues. Trimming shortened V by 10 bases and J by 4 bases, and 17 bases separated the two germline ends. The full variable domain, completed using reference TRBV18 and TRBJ2-1, is NAGVMQNPRHLVRRRGQEARLRCSPMKGHSHVYWYRQLPEEGLKFMVYLQKENIIDESGMPKERFSAEFPKEGPSILRIQQVVRGDSAAYFCATTLGVGYNEQFFGPGTRLTVL.

This chain connects TRBV7-8 to TRBJ1-3, with 7 bases identical to TRBD1. The trim removed 3 bases at V and 0 bases at J, leaving 5 bases unmatched. CDR1 and CDR2 from the germline V gene are SGHVS and FQNEAQ. CDR3 length: 16 residues. The CDR3 nucleotides are TGTGCCAGCAGCTTGTCAGGGGGATCCTCTGGAAACACCATATATTTT. Translating gives CASSLSGGSSGNTIYF. Full variable domain (rest looked up from reference TRBV7-8 and TRBJ1-3): GAGVSQSPRYKVAKRGQDVALRCDPISGHVSLFWYQQALGQGPEFLTYFQNEAQLDKSGLPSDRFFAERPEGSVSTLKIQRTQQEDSAVYLCASSLSGGSSGNTIYFGEGSWLTVV.

The CDR3 DNA follows: TGCGCCAGCAGCCAAGATAGTGGGGGGGGAGACACGCAGTATTTT. Translation gives CASSQDSGGGDTQYF. This chain uses TRBV4-3 with TRBJ2-3; 7 nucleotides line up with TRBD2. CDR3 length equals 15 residues. Germline V gene lookup returns CDR1 LGHNA and CDR2 YSLEER. Trimming cost V 0 bases and J 9 bases; bases outside gene matches: 9.

This clone was seen a single time. The CDR3 nucleotides are TGTGCCAGCAGTCCCACTTCGTTGACGGCCTACGAGCAGTACTTC. It codes for CASSPTSLTAYEQYF. This rearrangement joins TRBV27 to TRBJ2-7; D is unclear. Germline lookup yields CDR1 MNHEY and CDR2 SMNVEV (reference sequence). CDR3 size: 15 residues. Deletions cut 5 bases from V and 2 bases from J, with 16 bases between.

The genes are TRBV4-1 and TRBJ2-1; TRBD2 agrees at 9 bases. Per germline, CDR1 MGHRA and CDR2 YSYEKL. This CDR3 comprises 19 residues. With V trimmed by 0 bases and J by 0 bases, 9 bases remained unmatched. In DNA, the CDR3 is TGCGCCAGCAGCCAAGAAATGCTAGCGGGACCTCCCTCCTACAATGAGCAGTTCTTC. It translates to CASSQEMLAGPPSYNEQFF.